This T cell receptor beta chain was sequenced during a study of CD8 T cells in Susac syndrome. Random-hexamer reverse transcription was applied to roughly 0.5 to 1 ug RNA. TCRdb reprocessed the immunoSEQ multiplex PCR reads via MiXCR and lists one record per CDR3 protein. The sample contains approximately 180,000 distinct CDR3 sequences, 91% of which appear only once. Germline assignment: CDR1 SGHDT and CDR2 YYEEEE. Trimming removed 6 bases from V and 5 bases from J, with 21 bases in between. This CDR3 has 15 residues. The rearrangement links TRBV5-6 to TRBJ2-7; TRBD1 is a possible D gene (6 bases). The sequence was obtained from a human donor with Susac syndrome. The sequencing sample was made of CD4+ T cells from PBMCs. CDR3 amino acids: CASTTLRGIVHEQYF. CDR3 in DNA: TGTGCCAGCACCACGTTGAGGGGGATCGTCCACGAGCAGTACTTC.